This entry lists 8 T cell receptor beta chains sequenced from one sample in a study of blood T cell repertoires in COVID-19. Measured with immunoSEQ multiplex PCR; TCRdb has only the in-frame clones, and not every one. The data contain approximately 88,000 clones, 80% of them singletons. Sequences were obtained from peripheral blood. The source is a man aged 45-65 years who had recovered from COVID-19.

The table lists this clone with a few counts. V and J are TRBV4-2 and TRBJ1-1; possibly TRBD1 for D (5 bases). Germline V CDR1 and CDR2: LGHNA, YNFKEQ. The CDR3 runs to 17 residues. Trimming cost V 0 bases and J 0 bases, with 14 bases left between them. CDR3 protein: CASSQDYRGRLNTEAFF. The CDR3 DNA is TGTGCCAGCAGCCAAGATTACCGGGGGAGGCTGAACACTGAAGCTTTCTTT.

This chain joins TRBV7-3 and TRBJ2-2; D might be TRBD2 (6 bases). The CDR3 is 14 residues long. In germline, CDR1 is SGHTA, CDR2 FQGTGA. The germline V and J ends were trimmed by 3 bases and 2 bases, with 7 bases remaining between them. The CDR3 is CASSLGLNTGELFF. The DNA for the CDR3 is TGTGCCAGCAGCTTGGGACTTAACACCGGGGAGCTGTTTTTT.

The chain employs TRBV19 and TRBJ1-2; no definite D call. V was shortened by 4 bases and J by 4 bases, with 13 bases between the two germline ends. The germline V gene has CDR1 LNHDA and CDR2 SQIVND (reference sequence). The CDR3 length is 14 residues. CDR3 amino acids: CASSTSKDTYGYTF. CDR3 nucleotides: TGTGCCAGTAGTACCTCCAAAGACACCTATGGCTACACCTTC.

V gene TRBV7-9 combines with J gene TRBJ2-3; the match to TRBD2 covers 9 bases. Per the germline V gene, CDR1 is SEHNR and CDR2 is FQNEAQ (reference sequence). The CDR3 consists of 15 residues. V shed 1 base, J shed 6 bases, and the junction held 5 bases outside the gene matches. The CDR3 is CASSLGLAEVDTQYF. CDR3 coding DNA: TGTGCCAGCAGCTTAGGACTAGCGGAGGTTGATACGCAGTATTTT.

This clone was seen a handful of times. The chain couples TRBV7-8 to TRBJ1-1, with D maybe TRBD1 (6 bases). The germline CDR1 and CDR2 sequences are SGHVS and FQNEAQ. This CDR3 contains 15 residues. The V and J ends lost 6 bases and 0 bases respectively, with 14 bases between them. CDR3 DNA sequence: TGTGCCAGCAGGTATTCCGACAGGATGAACACTGAAGCTTTCTTT. Its protein is CASRYSDRMNTEAFF.

This rearrangement joins TRBV12-3 or TRBV12-4 to TRBJ1-4, with D perhaps matching TRBD1 (6 bases). V was cut by 5 bases and J by 14 bases, with 18 bases left in between. The CDR3 sequence is 13 residues long. CDR3 loop: CASSIGDIRRLFF. In nucleotides, the CDR3 is TGTGCCAGCAGTATAGGGGACATCCGGCGGCTGTTTTTT.

J is TRBJ2-3 and V is TRBV29-1; tentatively, D is TRBD2 (6 bases). Trimming took 4 bases from V and 4 from J, leaving 24 bases between them. Germline V gene sequence: CDR1 SQVTM, CDR2 ANQGSEA. The CDR3 covers 17 residues. CDR3 protein: CSVAPAPAGRGPDTQYF. The CDR3, as DNA: TGCAGCGTTGCCCCGGCCCCGGCAGGGCGGGGACCAGATACGCAGTATTTT.

The chain recombines TRBV4-1 with TRBJ2-1; TRBD2 aligns across 8 bases. The length of the CDR3 is 20 residues. J gave up 0 bases and V 0 bases, and 13 bases lay outside the gene matches. Germline V gene data show CDR1 as MGHRA and CDR2 as YSYEKL. Written as DNA, the CDR3 is TGCGCCAGCAGCCAAGATCTTAGGGGTGCTAGCGGGTCCTCCTACAATGAGCAGTTCTTC. The encoded protein is CASSQDLRGASGSSYNEQFF.